These T cell receptor beta chains were read from a single sample in a study of yellow fever vaccine responses in identical twins. One entry per CDR3 protein results from TCRdb running MiXCR on the RT-PCR reads. The sample includes about 19,000 distinct CDR3 sequences, about two thirds seen only once; the top ten take roughly 2.2%. The sequencing used T cells from blood (PBMCs), unsorted or a sorted subset (not recorded which), collected before or after yellow fever vaccination (not recorded which). These receptors all come from a young woman who received the yellow fever vaccine. The CDR3 runs from the conserved cysteine through the conserved F or W. The order of the fields is J gene, CDR3 length, clone size, V gene, D gene, CDR3 protein, CDR3 DNA. The D gene is left open where the match is weak. Only part of the rows carry a size: once, few, many, or a class if the clone is expanded.

TRBJ1-1	13	-	TRBV29-1	-	CSVDRGMNTEAFF	TGCAGCGTTGATAGAGGCATGAACACTGAAGCTTTCTTT
TRBJ2-2	15	-	TRBV10-3	-	CAIRPQGGSTGELFF	TGTGCCATCAGGCCCCAGGGGGGCAGCACCGGGGAGCTGTTTTTT
TRBJ2-1	12	once	TRBV29-1	TRBD1	CSGGQGANEQFF	TGCAGCGGCGGACAGGGGGCTAATGAGCAGTTCTTC
TRBJ2-1	15	-	TRBV11-3	TRBD2	CASSPRTSGRYEQFF	TGTGCCAGCAGCCCACGGACTAGCGGGCGCTATGAGCAGTTCTTC
TRBJ2-1	13	-	TRBV4-3	-	CASSQDNGNEQFF	TGCGCCAGCAGCCAAGATAACGGGAATGAGCAGTTCTTC
TRBJ1-3	13	-	TRBV20-1	TRBD1	CSAKQGAGNTIYF	TGCAGTGCTAAGCAGGGGGCTGGAAACACCATATATTTT
TRBJ2-1	14	-	TRBV29-1	TRBD1	CSANRDRGYNEQFF	TGCAGCGCCAACCGGGACAGGGGCTACAATGAGCAGTTCTTC
TRBJ1-1	13	few	TRBV27	-	CASSFGGNTEAFF	TGTGCCAGCAGTTTCGGGGGGAACACTGAAGCTTTCTTT
TRBJ2-5	13	-	TRBV18	-	CASSKGGRETQYF	TGTGCCAGCTCCAAAGGGGGGAGAGAGACCCAGTACTTC
TRBJ2-2	16	-	TRBV7-9	-	CASSSIGTRNTGELFF	TGTGCCAGCAGCTCGATCGGGACAAGGAACACCGGGGAGCTGTTTTTT
TRBJ2-4	16	few	TRBV2	TRBD2	CASSEWTSGRSNIQYF	TGTGCCAGCAGTGAATGGACTAGCGGGAGGTCTAACATTCAGTACTTC
TRBJ1-2	13	-	TRBV15	-	CATSREGRDGYTF	TGTGCCACCAGCAGAGAAGGGAGGGATGGCTACACCTTC
TRBJ2-1	15	-	TRBV11-2	-	CASSTSLRSYNEQFF	TGTGCCAGCAGCACAAGCCTAAGATCCTACAATGAGCAGTTCTTC
TRBJ2-1	16	few	TRBV24-1	TRBD1	CATKRHAGGFYNEQFF	TGTGCCACCAAAAGACACGCAGGGGGCTTCTACAATGAGCAGTTCTTC
TRBJ2-7	17	-	TRBV29-1	-	CSVAGPKQGLRSYEQYF	TGCAGCGTTGCGGGCCCAAAACAGGGCCTAAGATCCTACGAGCAGTACTTC
TRBJ1-5	12	-	TRBV7-9	-	CASSLTNQPQHF	TGTGCCAGCAGCTTAACCAATCAGCCCCAGCATTTT
TRBJ1-1	14	-	TRBV15	-	CATSRGRTTLRAFF	TGTGCCACCAGCAGGGGCAGGACAACATTGAGGGCTTTCTTT
TRBJ2-1	17	-	TRBV4-1	-	CASSQDKQASSYNEQFF	TGCGCCAGCAGCCAAGATAAACAGGCGAGCTCCTACAATGAGCAGTTCTTC
TRBJ1-6	13	-	TRBV2	-	CASNRGYNSPLHF	TGTGCCAGCAACCGCGGTTATAATTCACCCCTCCACTTT
TRBJ2-6	16	-	TRBV20-1	TRBD2	CSARAGGSSGANVLTF	TGCAGTGCCCGTGCGGGGGGCTCCTCTGGGGCCAACGTCCTGACTTTC
TRBJ2-5	11	-	TRBV18	-	CATMGQETQYF	TGTGCCACCATGGGCCAAGAGACCCAGTACTTC
TRBJ1-1	13	few	TRBV2	-	CASITQGGTEAFF	TGTGCCAGCATAACTCAGGGAGGCACTGAAGCTTTCTTT
TRBJ2-1	18	-	TRBV1	-	CTSSQDQGYPRCYNEQFF	TGCACCAGCAGCCAAGATCAGGGGTACCCCCGCTGCTACAATGAGCAGTTCTTC
TRBJ1-2	14	-	TRBV7-6	-	CASSPPGWRYGYTF	TGTGCCAGCAGCCCCCCGGGGTGGAGGTATGGCTACACCTTC
TRBJ1-5	12	-	TRBV12-3/TRBV12-4	-	CASKVGNQPQHF	TGTGCCAGCAAGGTCGGCAATCAGCCCCAGCATTTT
TRBJ2-1	17	-	TRBV12-1	-	CASSFAGGQISYNEQFF	TGTGCCAGCAGCTTTGCGGGAGGACAAATCTCCTACAATGAGCAGTTCTTC
TRBJ1-4	16	few	TRBV10-3	-	CAILTPVDPTNEKLFF	TGTGCCATCCTAACCCCCGTGGACCCAACTAATGAAAAACTGTTTTTT
TRBJ1-2	12	-	TRBV29-1	-	CSVIREGGGYTF	TGCAGCGTTATTCGCGAGGGCGGAGGCTACACCTTC